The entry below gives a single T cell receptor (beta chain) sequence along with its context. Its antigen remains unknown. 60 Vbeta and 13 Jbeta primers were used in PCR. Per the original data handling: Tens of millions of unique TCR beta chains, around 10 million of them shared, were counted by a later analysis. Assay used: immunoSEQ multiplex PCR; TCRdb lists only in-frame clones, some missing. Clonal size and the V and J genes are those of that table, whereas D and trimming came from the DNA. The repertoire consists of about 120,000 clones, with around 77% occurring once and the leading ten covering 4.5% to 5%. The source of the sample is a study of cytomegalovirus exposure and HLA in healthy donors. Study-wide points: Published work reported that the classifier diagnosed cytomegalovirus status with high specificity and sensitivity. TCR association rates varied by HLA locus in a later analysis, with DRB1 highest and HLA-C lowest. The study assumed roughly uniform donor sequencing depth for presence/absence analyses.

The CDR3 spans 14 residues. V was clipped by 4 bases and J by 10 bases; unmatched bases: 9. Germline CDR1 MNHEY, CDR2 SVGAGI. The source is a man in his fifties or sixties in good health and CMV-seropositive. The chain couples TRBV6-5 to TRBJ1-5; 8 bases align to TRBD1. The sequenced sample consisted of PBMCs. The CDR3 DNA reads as TGTGCCAGCAGTTCCACAGGGGGTGGGGAACCCCAGCATTTT. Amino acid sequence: CASSSTGGGEPQHF.